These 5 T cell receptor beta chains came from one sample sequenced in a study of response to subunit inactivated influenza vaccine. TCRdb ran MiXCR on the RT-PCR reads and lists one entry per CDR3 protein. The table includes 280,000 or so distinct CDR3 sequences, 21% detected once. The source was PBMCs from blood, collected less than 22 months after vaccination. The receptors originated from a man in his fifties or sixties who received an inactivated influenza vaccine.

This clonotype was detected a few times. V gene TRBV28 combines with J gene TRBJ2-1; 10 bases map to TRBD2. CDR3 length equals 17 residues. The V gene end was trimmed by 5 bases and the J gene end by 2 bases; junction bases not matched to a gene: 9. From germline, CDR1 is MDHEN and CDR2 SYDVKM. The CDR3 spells CASSRAGGPNTYNEQFF. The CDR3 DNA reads TGTGCCAGCAGTAGAGCGGGGGGGCCTAACACCTACAATGAGCAGTTCTTC.

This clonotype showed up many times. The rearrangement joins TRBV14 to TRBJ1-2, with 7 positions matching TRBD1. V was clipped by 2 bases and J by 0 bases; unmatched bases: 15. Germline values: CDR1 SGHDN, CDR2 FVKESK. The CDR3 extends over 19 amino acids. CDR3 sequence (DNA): TGTGCCAGCAGCCAAACGTCTTTTAGGGGGCGCTTCCCTAACTATGGCTACACCTTC. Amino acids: CASSQTSFRGRFPNYGYTF.

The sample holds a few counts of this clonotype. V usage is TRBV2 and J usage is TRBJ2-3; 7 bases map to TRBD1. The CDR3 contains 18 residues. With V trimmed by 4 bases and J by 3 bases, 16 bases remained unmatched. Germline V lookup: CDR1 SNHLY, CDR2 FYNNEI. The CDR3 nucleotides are TGTGCCAGCAGTGTGGGCTATACAGGGGCCCTGAAAACAGATACGCAGTATTTT. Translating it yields CASSVGYTGALKTDTQYF. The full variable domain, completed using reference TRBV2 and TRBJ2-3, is EPEVTQTPSHQVTQMGQEVILRCVPISNHLYFYWYRQILGQKVEFLVSFYNNEISEKSEIFDDQFSVERPDGSNFTLKIRSTKLEDSAMYFCASSVGYTGALKTDTQYFGPGTRLTVL.

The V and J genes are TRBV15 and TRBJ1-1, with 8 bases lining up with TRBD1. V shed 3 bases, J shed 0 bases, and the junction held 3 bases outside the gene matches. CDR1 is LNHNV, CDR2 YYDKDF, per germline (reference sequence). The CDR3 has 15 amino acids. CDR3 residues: CATSRYRGVNTEAFF. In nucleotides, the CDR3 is TGTGCCACCAGCAGGTACAGGGGGGTGAACACTGAAGCTTTCTTT.

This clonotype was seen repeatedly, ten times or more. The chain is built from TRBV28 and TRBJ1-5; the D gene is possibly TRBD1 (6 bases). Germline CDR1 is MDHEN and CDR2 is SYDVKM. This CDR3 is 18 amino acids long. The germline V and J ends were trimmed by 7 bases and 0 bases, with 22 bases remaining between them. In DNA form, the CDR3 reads TGTGCCAGCAAACCCGGGACAACTGGGGGTAATAGCAATCAGCCCCAGCATTTT. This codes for CASKPGTTGGNSNQPQHF.